One and the same sample provided the 5 T cell receptor beta chains below, sequenced in a study of cytomegalovirus exposure and HLA in healthy donors. With 60 Vbeta and 13 Jbeta primers, the PCR was carried out. Using immunoSEQ multiplex PCR, the repertoire was profiled, and TCRdb retains in-frame clones only, with some absent. In the table there are roughly 150,000 clones, approximately 80% of which are singletons. The sample comprised PBMCs. The receptors originated from a middle-aged woman in good health and CMV-seronegative.

This clone was counted only a few times. DNA for the CDR3: TGTGCCAGCAGTGAGGACAGGGCTTTAGAGACCCAGTACTTC. Translating gives CASSEDRALETQYF. The chain combines TRBV2 with TRBJ2-5; TRBD1 aligns across 8 bases. Looked up from germline, CDR1 is SNHLY and CDR2 is FYNNEI. Unmatched junction bases numbered 4, after V lost 3 bases and J lost 4 bases. The CDR3 covers 14 residues.

The CDR3 DNA follows: TGTGCCAGCAGTCCCTGGGCCCAGAGCAATCAGCCCCAGCATTTT. Protein product: CASSPWAQSNQPQHF. The chain carries TRBV27 and TRBJ1-5, with D hard to call. This CDR3 has 15 residues. CDR1 is MNHEY, CDR2 SMNVEV, per germline (reference sequence). V was cut by 5 bases and J by 1 base, with 12 bases left in between.

This clone was counted only a few times. V usage is TRBV7-7 and J usage is TRBJ2-7, with D maybe TRBD1 (6 bases). V was trimmed by 5 bases and J by 3 bases, leaving 14 bases between them. There are 14 residues in the CDR3. Per germline, CDR1 SSHAT and CDR2 FNYEAQ (reference sequence). As DNA, the CDR3 is TGTGCCAGCAGCCAGGACAGAAGCCTCTACGAGCAGTACTTC. It translates to CASSQDRSLYEQYF.

Of note for this clone: The sample contains more than one DNA sequence encoding this CDR3. This chain connects TRBV11-1 to TRBJ2-1, with 12 bases lining up with TRBD2. The CDR3 contains 16 residues. CDR1 SGHAT and CDR2 FQDESV come from the germline V gene (reference sequence). The V and J ends lost 4 bases and 2 bases, in that order; junction bases with no gene match: 3. CDR3 DNA sequence: TGTGCCAGCAGCTACGGACTAGCGGGAACCTACAATGAGCAGTTCTTC. Amino acids: CASSYGLAGTYNEQFF.

The rearrangement uses TRBV5-4 and TRBJ2-5; D unresolved. Germline values: CDR1 SGHNT, CDR2 YYREEE (reference sequence). This CDR3 contains 13 residues. V was trimmed by 4 bases and J by 4 bases, leaving 11 bases between them. CDR3 amino acids: CASSPVPGETQYF. CDR3 sequence (DNA): TGTGCCAGCAGCCCCGTTCCGGGAGAGACCCAGTACTTC.